These 29 T cell receptor beta chains originate from one sample sequenced in a study of control samples from healthy donors and cancer patients (dated by TCRdb to 2018 to 2021). Preparation of the library involved the immunoSEQ multiplex PCR assay. Imported from immuneACCESS, the table was reduced by TCRdb to in-frame sequences with V and J called. These copies leave out some clones; in studies compared against another copy, an unresolved V gene accounts for under half, and the cause of the remainder is not known. Counted in this sample were about 38,000 clones; around 82% of them appeared once. The top ten constitute roughly 21% of the sample. What was sequenced was PBMCs. The receptors originated from a woman in her sixties with lung cancer.

The chain links TRBV20-1 to TRBJ2-2; D not certain. Germline values: CDR1 DFQATT, CDR2 SNEGSKA (reference sequence). The CDR3 has 11 residues. Trimming removed 3 bases at V and 7 bases at J, with 6 bases between. The CDR3 DNA reads TGCAGTGCTAGTCCGGGCGGGGAGCTGTTTTTT. Protein product: CSASPGGELFF.

The chain carries TRBV6-5 and TRBJ1-2, with D possibly matching TRBD1 (5 bases). Germline V CDR1 and CDR2: MNHEY, SVGAGI. Trimming took 0 bases from V and 6 from J, leaving 8 bases between them. CDR3 length: 13 residues. For the CDR3, the DNA is TGTGCCAGCAGTTACTCTGAGGGGAATGGCTACACCTTC. Its protein product is CASSYSEGNGYTF.

The CDR3 sequence: CASSRGFTSPLHF. DNA of the CDR3: TGTGCCAGCAGTCGGGGCTTTACTTCACCCCTCCACTTT. The V gene is TRBV6-5, the J gene TRBJ1-6; a weak D match, TRBD1 (5 bases). Germline V gene sequence: CDR1 MNHEY, CDR2 SVGAGI. Trimming removed 5 bases at V and 9 bases at J, with 11 bases between. There are 13 residues in the CDR3.

The chain is built from TRBV10-3 and TRBJ2-7; TRBD1 matches 9 bases. V was pared by 10 bases and J by 5 bases, with 12 bases of the junction left unmatched. CDR1 is ENHRY and CDR2 is SYGVKD in the germline V gene. The length of the CDR3 is 14 residues. CDR3 region: CATTNGQGRDEQYF. The CDR3 DNA reads TGTGCCACAACGAACGGACAGGGGAGGGACGAGCAGTACTTC.

The chain uses TRBV7-2 and TRBJ1-5; D is undetermined. Germline V lookup: CDR1 SGHTA, CDR2 FQGNSA. This CDR3 comprises 13 residues. V was trimmed by 5 bases and J by 7 bases, leaving 12 bases between them. CDR3 coding DNA: TGTGCCAGCAGCCCGCAGGAAGGGCAGCCCCAGCATTTT. It yields the protein CASSPQEGQPQHF.

The chain has TRBV9 and TRBJ2-1; D gene uncertain. Trimming took off 3 bases at V and 6 bases at J, with 13 bases between the two ends. The CDR3 runs 14 residues. Germline assignment: CDR1 SGDLS and CDR2 YYNGEE. CDR3 DNA: TGTGCCAGCAGCGAGTCCCCCGTCGGCAATGAGCAGTTCTTC. Encoded protein: CASSESPVGNEQFF.

The chain combines TRBV13 with TRBJ2-1, with 11 bases matching TRBD2. The CDR3 runs 15 residues. Germline V CDR1 and CDR2: PRHDT, FYEKMQ (reference sequence). J lost 4 bases, V lost 2 bases, and 1 base had no gene match. The CDR3, as DNA: TGTGCCAGCAGCTTAAGACTAGCGGGGTACAATGAGCAGTTCTTC. Residues: CASSLRLAGYNEQFF.

CDR3 region: CASSLAAIETQYF. CDR3 nucleotides: TGTGCCAGCAGTTTAGCGGCCATAGAGACCCAGTACTTC. The rearrangement joins TRBV2 to TRBJ2-5, with D perhaps TRBD2 (6 bases). The CDR3 consists of 13 residues. CDR1 is SNHLY and CDR2 is FYNNEI in the germline V gene. V was pared by 5 bases and J by 4 bases, with 11 bases between.

This chain links TRBV7-9 with TRBJ1-2, with D possibly TRBD1 on 6 matching bases. The germline CDR1 and CDR2 sequences are SEHNR and FQNEAQ (reference sequence). This CDR3 is 17 amino acids long. Trimming took off 3 bases at V and 4 bases at J, with 21 bases between the two ends. The CDR3: CASSFSVGTGIFYGYTF. CDR3 in DNA: TGTGCCAGCAGCTTCAGTGTTGGTACAGGGATCTTCTATGGCTACACCTTC.

This clone has only a few counts. The V gene is TRBV5-1, the J gene TRBJ1-6; D unclear. The CDR3 has 15 amino acids. From germline, CDR1 is SGHRS and CDR2 YFSETQ. V lost 0 bases, J lost 5 bases, and 9 bases lay in between. DNA of the CDR3: TGCGCCAGCAGCTTGGTGGCAGAAAATAATTCACCCCTCCACTTT. As protein: CASSLVAENNSPLHF.

The chain is built from TRBV12-5 and TRBJ1-5; D unresolved. The CDR3 spans 13 residues. V was pared by 0 bases and J by 7 bases, with 7 bases between. The germline gives CDR1 LGHNT, CDR2 FRNRAP. The CDR3 region is CASGLVASQPQHF. As DNA, the CDR3 is TGTGCTAGTGGTTTGGTGGCAAGCCAGCCCCAGCATTTT. Complete variable domain (other parts from reference TRBV12-5 and TRBJ1-5): DARVTQTPRHKVTEMGQEVTMRCQPILGHNTVFWYRQTMMQGLELLAYFRNRAPLDDSGMPKDRFSAEMPDATLATLKIQPSEPRDSAVYFCASGLVASQPQHFGDGTRLSIL.

The J gene is TRBJ2-1, the V gene TRBV7-9, with D perhaps TRBD1 (6 bases). Per germline, CDR1 SEHNR and CDR2 FQNEAQ (reference sequence). This CDR3 is built from 15 residues. The V end lost 4 bases, the J end lost 7 bases, and 17 bases lay between the germline ends. The CDR3 region has the DNA TGTGCCAGCAGCTCCAAGGGGCAGGGGTGGAATGAGCAGTTCTTC. Translating it yields CASSSKGQGWNEQFF.

The J gene is TRBJ1-4, the V gene TRBV2, with 8 bases aligning to TRBD1. The CDR3 is made up of 13 amino acids. Germline V gene data show CDR1 as SNHLY and CDR2 as FYNNEI. V was pared by 3 bases and J by 6 bases, with 0 bases of the junction left unmatched. CDR3 in amino acids: CASSETGDEKLFF. The CDR3 DNA is TGTGCCAGCAGTGAGACAGGGGATGAAAAACTGTTTTTT.

This clone was picked up one time. The rearrangement joins TRBV6-6 to TRBJ1-2; 8 positions agree with TRBD1. There are 13 residues in the CDR3. Germline V gives CDR1 MNHNY, CDR2 SVGAGI (reference sequence). V lost 4 bases to trimming and J lost 3 bases; unmatched junction nucleotides: 1. For the CDR3, the DNA is TGTGCCAGCAGTTTACAGGGGGACTATGGCTACACCTTC. Translating it yields CASSLQGDYGYTF.

The CDR3 is CSVSQTVNYGYTF. CDR3 DNA: TGCAGCGTCTCCCAGACAGTCAACTATGGCTACACCTTC. The chain recombines TRBV29-1 with TRBJ1-2, with D possibly TRBD1 on 5 matching bases. The germline V gene has CDR1 SQVTM and CDR2 ANQGSEA. The CDR3 has 13 residues. V lost 6 bases, J lost 2 bases, and 13 bases lay in between.

CDR3: CASSNPQRMSSEKLFF. The CDR3 DNA reads as TGCGCCAGCAGCAACCCCCAAAGGATGTCGAGTGAAAAACTGTTTTTT. V is TRBV4-1 and J is TRBJ1-4; no definite D call. Per germline, CDR1 MGHRA and CDR2 YSYEKL. The V end was cut by 5 bases, the J end by 7 bases, with 20 bases between. The CDR3 spans 16 residues.

To note about this clone: The CDR3 end shows no conserved phenylalanine or tryptophan, and so a read error is likely. No DNA is shown, since the ends of the CDR3 on it are uncertain; the CDR3 is the one TCRdb lists. This sequence joins TRBV10-1 and TRBJ1-1. Germline CDR1 WNHNN, CDR2 SYGVQD (reference sequence). The CDR3 region is 10 residues in length, termini included. CDR3 protein: CASSYLLDYG.

V and J are TRBV4-3 and TRBJ1-2, with 10 nucleotides matching TRBD1. The CDR3 sequence is 17 residues long. Germline CDR1 reads LGHNA; CDR2 reads YSLEER. J was trimmed by 3 bases and V by 0 bases; bases with no gene match: 7. The CDR3 sequence is CASSQDKGDRGHYGYTF. The CDR3 coding sequence is TGCGCCAGCAGCCAAGATAAGGGGGACAGGGGACACTATGGCTACACCTTC.

This clone was observed a handful of times. V usage is TRBV12-3 or TRBV12-4 and J usage is TRBJ1-2; D may be TRBD1 (6 bases). The V end was cut by 6 bases, the J end by 6 bases, with 14 bases between. This CDR3 region has 13 residues. The CDR3 DNA follows: TGTGCCAGCAGCCCCACAAGGGGGAATGGCTACACCTTC. It translates to CASSPTRGNGYTF.

This chain joins TRBV20-1 and TRBJ2-7, with D tentatively TRBD2 (5 bases). Germline V CDR1 and CDR2: DFQATT, SNEGSKA (reference sequence). CDR3 length equals 11 residues. V was pared by 6 bases and J by 5 bases, with 11 bases between. CDR3 protein: CSAPRGDEQYF. The CDR3 nucleotides are TGCAGTGCCCCTCGGGGAGACGAGCAGTACTTC.

The chain has TRBV4-2 and TRBJ2-1; D remains ambiguous. This CDR3 spans 12 amino acids. Trimming pared 0 bases from V and 10 bases from J, leaving 7 bases between. Germline loops: CDR1 LGHNA, CDR2 YNFKEQ. The CDR3 DNA reads TGTGCCAGCAGCCAAGATAGGCAGGAGCAGTTCTTC. It translates to CASSQDRQEQFF.

By share, this clone ranks as medium-sized (0.01 to 0.1%). V and J are TRBV6-5 and TRBJ1-2; 7 nucleotides align to TRBD1. Germline values: CDR1 MNHEY, CDR2 SVGAGI. Losses at the gene ends were 6 bases for V and 1 base for J; bases not matched to a gene: 8. CDR3 length equals 15 residues. The CDR3: CASSRTGGDNYGYTF. Written as DNA, the CDR3 is TGTGCCAGCAGCCGGACAGGAGGGGATAACTATGGCTACACCTTC.

The rearrangement uses TRBV19 and TRBJ2-1; D gene uncertain. V was clipped by 5 bases and J by 9 bases, with 14 bases between them. Germline-derived CDR1 and CDR2 are LNHDA and SQIVND (reference sequence). CDR3 size: 13 residues. CDR3 region: CASSLLPNVEQFF. CDR3 nucleotides: TGTGCCAGTAGTTTACTACCTAATGTTGAGCAGTTCTTC.

The table lists this clone with a few counts. The chain employs TRBV20-1 and TRBJ1-1, with unresolved D. The germline gives CDR1 DFQATT, CDR2 SNEGSKA (reference sequence). The ends were cut back, 6 bases at V and 1 base at J, with 15 bases in the middle. CDR3 length: 14 residues. Here the CDR3 reads CSASIQKSNTEAFF. The CDR3 bases are TGCAGTGCGAGTATACAGAAGTCGAACACTGAAGCTTTCTTT.

Points on this clone: This same CDR3 is encoded by further DNA sequences in the sample. V usage is TRBV7-9 and J usage is TRBJ1-2; tentatively, D is TRBD1 (5 bases). Trimming removed 5 bases at V and 8 bases at J, with 21 bases between. Germline-derived CDR1 and CDR2 are SEHNR and FQNEAQ (reference sequence). This CDR3 region has 15 residues. The CDR3 DNA follows: TGTGCCAGCAGCCGGAGTCGGGACGTTCTTGGGGGCTACACCTTC. Protein: CASSRSRDVLGGYTF. Complete variable domain (other parts from reference TRBV7-9 and TRBJ1-2): DTGVSQNPRHKITKRGQNVTFRCDPISEHNRLYWYRQTLGQGPEFLTYFQNEAQLEKSRLLSDRFSAERPKGSFSTLEIQRTEQGDSAMYLCASSRSRDVLGGYTFGSGTRLTVV.

This clone was recorded a few times. The J gene is TRBJ2-1, the V gene TRBV18; 10 bases fit TRBD1. V dropped 6 bases and J dropped 8; count of bases not matched to a gene: 7. Per germline, CDR1 KGHSH and CDR2 LQKENI. CDR3 size: 14 residues. CDR3 bases: TGTGCCAGCTCCATAGGGACAGGGGAATATGAGCAGTTCTTC. Encoded protein: CASSIGTGEYEQFF.

The chain uses TRBV7-3 and TRBJ1-1; D remains unclear. The CDR3 loop spans 13 amino acids. V was trimmed by 1 base and J by 10 bases, leaving 13 bases between them. The germline CDR1 and CDR2 sequences are SGHTA and FQGTGA. The CDR3 DNA reads TGTGCCAGCAGCTTAAATCGCCGCTCGGGAGCTTTCTTT. Translating it yields CASSLNRRSGAFF. Looking up the rest from reference TRBV7-3 and TRBJ1-1 gives the full variable domain: GAGVSQTPSNKVTEKGKYVELRCDPISGHTALYWYRQSLGQGPEFLIYFQGTGAADDSGLPNDRFFAVRPEGSVSTLKIQRTERGDSAVYLCASSLNRRSGAFFGQGTRLTVV.

The chain employs TRBV5-5 and TRBJ2-7, with TRBD1 matching 7 bases. The CDR3 sequence is 15 residues long. V lost 4 bases and J lost 3; bases outside the gene matches: 10. The germline V gene encodes CDR1 SGHKS and CDR2 YYEKEE (reference sequence). CDR3 region: CASSTNRGLNYEQYF. The CDR3 nucleotides read TGTGCCAGCAGCACAAACAGGGGCCTCAACTACGAGCAGTACTTC.

V usage is TRBV27 and J usage is TRBJ2-7, with D hard to call. Looked up from germline, CDR1 is MNHEY and CDR2 is SMNVEV (reference sequence). The V and J ends lost 6 bases and 0 bases respectively, with 18 bases between them. This CDR3 region has 16 residues. The CDR3 loop reads CASSPSLGSGSYEQYF. The CDR3 region has the DNA TGTGCCAGCAGCCCTAGTCTTGGGTCTGGCTCCTACGAGCAGTACTTC.